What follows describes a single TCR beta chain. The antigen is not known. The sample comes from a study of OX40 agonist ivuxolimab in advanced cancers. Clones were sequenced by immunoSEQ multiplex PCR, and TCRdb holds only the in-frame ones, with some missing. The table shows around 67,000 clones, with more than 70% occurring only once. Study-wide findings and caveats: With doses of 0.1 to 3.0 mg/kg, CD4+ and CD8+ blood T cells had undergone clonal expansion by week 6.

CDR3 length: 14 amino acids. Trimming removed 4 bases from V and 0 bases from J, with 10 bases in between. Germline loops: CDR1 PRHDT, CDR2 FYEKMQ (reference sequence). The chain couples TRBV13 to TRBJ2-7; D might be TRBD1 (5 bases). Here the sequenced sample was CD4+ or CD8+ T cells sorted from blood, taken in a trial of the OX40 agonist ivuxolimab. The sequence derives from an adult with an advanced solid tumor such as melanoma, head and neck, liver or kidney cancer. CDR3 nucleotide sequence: TGTGCCAGCAGCTCGGACATACACTCCTACGAGCAGTACTTC. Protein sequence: CASSSDIHSYEQYF.